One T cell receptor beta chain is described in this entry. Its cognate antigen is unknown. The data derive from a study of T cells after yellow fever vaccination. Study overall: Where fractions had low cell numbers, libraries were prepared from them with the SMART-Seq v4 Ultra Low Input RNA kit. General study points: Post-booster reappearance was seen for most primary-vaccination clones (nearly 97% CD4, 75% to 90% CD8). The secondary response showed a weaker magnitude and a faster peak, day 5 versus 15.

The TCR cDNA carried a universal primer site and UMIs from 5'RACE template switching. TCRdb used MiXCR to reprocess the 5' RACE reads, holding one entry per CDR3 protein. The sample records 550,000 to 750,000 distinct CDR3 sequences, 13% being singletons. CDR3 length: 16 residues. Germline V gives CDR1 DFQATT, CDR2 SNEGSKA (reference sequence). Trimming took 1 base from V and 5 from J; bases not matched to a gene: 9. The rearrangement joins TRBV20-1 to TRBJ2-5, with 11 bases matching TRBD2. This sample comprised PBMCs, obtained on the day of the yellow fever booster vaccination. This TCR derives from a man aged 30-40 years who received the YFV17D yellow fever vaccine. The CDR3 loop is CSARGVAGGPAETQYF. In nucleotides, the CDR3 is TGCAGTGCTAGAGGGGTAGCGGGAGGGCCTGCGGAGACCCAGTACTTC.